This T cell receptor (beta chain) was profiled in a study of T cell repertoires in aging, cancer and after chemotherapy. Study details: Donor ages fell into six groups from 30 or younger up to 70 or older. Paired samples before and after chemotherapy came from glioblastoma patients receiving temozolomide-based therapy.

TRB rearrangements spanning V, D and J were amplified using mixed TRB-A/B primers. TCRdb fed the multiplex PCR reads into MiXCR, producing one record per CDR3 protein. The profile covers approximately 2,900 distinct CDR3 sequences, with roughly a quarter appearing a single time and more than 55% taken by the ten largest. The template was genomic DNA from peripheral blood, not RNA. Germline V lookup: CDR1 MNHNS, CDR2 SASEGT. Trimming removed 9 bases at V and 4 bases at J, with 12 bases between. This CDR3 is built from 12 residues. On this clonotype itself: Its antigen is currently unknown.

The study, taken as a whole, reports: No conclusions about immunological memory after chemotherapy can be drawn from the repertoire data. Loss of evenness, beyond lost richness, contributed to age-related TCR diversity decline in cancer patients.

This sequence originates from a human donor with a solid tumor. This chain joins TRBV6-1 and TRBJ1-2; no clear D gene. The sequenced sample was blood. CDR3: CARKDAGYGYTF. CDR3 bases: TGTGCCAGGAAGGACGCCGGCTATGGCTACACCTTC.